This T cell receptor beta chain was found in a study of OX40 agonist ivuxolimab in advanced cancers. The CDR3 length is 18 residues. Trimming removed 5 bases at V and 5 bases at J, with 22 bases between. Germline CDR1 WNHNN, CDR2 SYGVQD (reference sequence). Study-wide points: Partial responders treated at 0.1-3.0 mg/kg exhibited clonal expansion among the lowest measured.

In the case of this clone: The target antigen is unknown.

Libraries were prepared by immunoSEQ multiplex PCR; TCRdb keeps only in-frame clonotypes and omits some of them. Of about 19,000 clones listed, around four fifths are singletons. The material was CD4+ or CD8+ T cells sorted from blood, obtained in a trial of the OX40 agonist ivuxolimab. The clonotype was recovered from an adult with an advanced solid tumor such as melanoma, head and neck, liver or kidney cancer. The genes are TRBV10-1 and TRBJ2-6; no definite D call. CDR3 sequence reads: CASSLQTIAQSRANVLTF. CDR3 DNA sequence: TGCGCCAGCAGTCTCCAGACAATCGCACAAAGTCGGGCCAACGTCCTGACTTTC.